These T cell receptor beta chains were read from a single sample in a study of blood T cell repertoires in COVID-19. Sequenced by immunoSEQ multiplex PCR; TCRdb stores in-frame clones only, minus some. Of 260,000 or so clones listed, about nine tenths were seen once; the top ten hold around 15%. Sequenced: PBMCs or T cells enriched from blood (not recorded which). Receptors were obtained from a man aged 18-30 years who had recovered from COVID-19. Both conserved end residues are part of each CDR3. D genes are given only for firm matches. Rows give clone size only sometimes, using once, few, many, or a class for an expanded clone.

TRBV7-2	-	-	TRBJ1-1	CASSLFGMNTEAFF	TGTGCCAGCAGCTTATTCGGTATGAACACTGAAGCTTTCTTT
TRBV18	once	TRBD1	TRBJ1-1	CASSPNDRVTEAFF	TGTGCCAGCTCACCCAATGACAGGGTCACTGAAGCTTTCTTT
TRBV18	-	-	TRBJ2-2	CASSPMARRGTGELFF	TGTGCCAGCTCACCGATGGCTAGGAGAGGCACCGGGGAGCTGTTTTTT
TRBV5-1	-	TRBD1	TRBJ2-5	CASSPLGQGFETQYF	TGCGCCAGCAGCCCTCTAGGACAGGGATTTGAGACCCAGTACTTC
TRBV28	-	-	TRBJ2-5	CASSLPGSETQYF	TGTGCCAGCAGTTTACCGGGTTCAGAGACCCAGTACTTC
TRBV18	-	-	TRBJ1-2	CASSAMDTPHYGYTF	TGTGCCAGCTCGGCTATGGACACCCCGCACTATGGCTACACCTTC
TRBV21-1	-	-	TRBJ1-1	CASSKVGPGVWNTEAFF	TGTGCCAGCAGCAAAGTGGGGCCGGGGGTTTGGAACACTGAAGCTTTCTTT
TRBV12-5	-	TRBD2	TRBJ2-3	CASGTSATDTQYF	TGTGCTAGTGGGACTAGCGCCACAGATACGCAGTATTTT
TRBV3-1/TRBV3-2	-	TRBD2	TRBJ2-1	CASSSLVGGYSSGGQFF	TGTGCCAGCAGCTCCCTTGTGGGAGGGTATTCGAGTGGGGGGCAGTTCTTC
TRBV27	-	-	TRBJ2-1	CASSFGRTWESNEQFF	TGTGCCAGCAGTTTCGGCCGGACTTGGGAAAGCAATGAGCAGTTCTTC
TRBV2	once	-	TRBJ2-5	CASSPRGARETQYF	TGTGCCAGCAGCCCACGTGGGGCGAGAGAGACCCAGTACTTC
TRBV20-1	-	TRBD2	TRBJ2-7	CSASLAGVASGYEQYF	TGCAGTGCTAGTCTAGCGGGAGTTGCGTCTGGCTACGAGCAGTACTTC
TRBV7-9	-	TRBD2	TRBJ2-7	CASSPGRSGTDSYEQYF	TGTGCCAGCAGCCCAGGACGCAGCGGGACGGACTCCTACGAGCAGTACTTC
TRBV24-1	-	TRBD2	TRBJ2-7	CATSDPGLANEQYF	TGTGCCACCAGTGATCCCGGACTAGCAAACGAGCAGTACTTC
TRBV20-1	few	-	TRBJ2-7	CSAIQAHEQYF	TGCAGTGCTATTCAGGCCCACGAGCAGTACTTC
TRBV15	-	TRBD1	TRBJ1-1	CATSSRQGVGSKAFF	TGTGCCACCAGCAGTCGACAGGGGGTGGGATCGAAAGCTTTCTTT
TRBV30	-	TRBD1	TRBJ1-1	CAWEGQGVGEAFF	TGTGCCTGGGAGGGCCAGGGGGTGGGGGAAGCTTTCTTT
TRBV5-1	-	-	TRBJ2-1	CASSTGAGEQFF	TGCGCCAGCAGCACGGGAGCAGGTGAGCAGTTCTTC
TRBV7-3	-	TRBD2	TRBJ2-7	CASSLGSGHHYEQYF	TGTGCCAGCAGCTTAGGTAGCGGGCACCATTACGAGCAGTACTTC
TRBV2	-	-	TRBJ1-1	CASTVKAGMNTEAFF	TGTGCCAGCACCGTAAAAGCGGGGATGAACACTGAAGCTTTCTTT
TRBV5-1	once	TRBD1	TRBJ2-3	CASSGPGQGTDTQYF	TGCGCCAGCAGCGGGCCGGGACAGGGGACAGATACGCAGTATTTT
TRBV27	-	TRBD2	TRBJ2-5	CASSLAGTRVIETQYF	TGTGCCAGCAGTTTGGCCGGGACTAGGGTCATTGAGACCCAGTACTTC
TRBV18	-	TRBD1	TRBJ1-5	CASSPGTGGFQPQHF	TGTGCCAGCTCACCCGGGACAGGGGGCTTTCAGCCCCAGCATTTT
TRBV7-9	-	-	TRBJ1-4	CASSLGRTTNEKLFF	TGTGCCAGCAGCTTAGGCAGAACAACTAATGAAAAACTGTTTTTT
TRBV18	-	TRBD1	TRBJ2-5	CASSPGQGIETQYF	TGTGCCAGCTCACCAGGACAGGGTATAGAGACCCAGTACTTC
TRBV4-2	-	TRBD2	TRBJ2-5	CASSQGLGLAGGPRETQYF	TGTGCCAGCAGCCAGGGCCTAGGGCTAGCGGGGGGGCCGAGGGAGACCCAGTACTTC
TRBV4-2	-	-	TRBJ1-1	CASSQDRGAFF	TGTGCCAGCAGCCAAGATCGGGGAGCTTTCTTT
TRBV10-3	-	TRBD1	TRBJ1-3	CAISEVGTGAGNTIYF	TGTGCCATCAGTGAGGTTGGGACAGGGGCCGGAAACACCATATATTTT
TRBV6-1	-	TRBD1	TRBJ1-6	CASSVLAGGPYNSPLHF	TGTGCCAGCAGTGTTCTGGCAGGGGGACCCTATAATTCACCCCTCCACTTT
TRBV10-3	-	TRBD1	TRBJ2-2	CAISEGGWTGATGELFF	TGTGCCATCAGTGAAGGGGGGTGGACAGGGGCTACCGGGGAGCTGTTTTTT
TRBV21-1	-	-	TRBJ2-3	CASREVAGGPTDTQYF	TGTGCCAGCCGGGAGGTAGCGGGGGGGCCAACAGATACGCAGTATTTT
TRBV24-1	-	-	TRBJ2-1	CATSDSTGESYNEQFF	TGTGCCACCAGTGATTCGACAGGAGAAAGCTACAATGAGCAGTTCTTC
TRBV27	-	TRBD2	TRBJ2-5	CASSPGGARETQYF	TGTGCCAGCAGCCCCGGGGGGGCTCGGGAGACCCAGTACTTC
TRBV28	-	TRBD2	TRBJ2-7	CASSPRLASSYEQYF	TGTGCCAGCAGTCCGAGACTAGCGTCCTCCTACGAGCAGTACTTC
TRBV10-3	-	-	TRBJ2-1	CAISESEGPVGEQFF	TGTGCCATCAGTGAGTCGGAGGGCCCAGTGGGAGAGCAGTTCTTC
TRBV19	-	-	TRBJ1-2	CASSPRDPGYGYTF	TGTGCCAGTAGTCCCAGGGATCCCGGTTATGGCTACACCTTC
TRBV15	-	-	TRBJ1-4	CATSRMRSEKLFF	TGTGCCACCAGCAGAATGCGGAGTGAAAAACTGTTTTTT
TRBV7-2	once	-	TRBJ2-2	CASSYTRDTANTGELFF	TGTGCCAGCAGCTACACAAGGGACACAGCGAACACCGGGGAGCTGTTTTTT
TRBV7-7	-	TRBD2	TRBJ2-1	CASSLGPSGESSYNEQFF	TGTGCTAGCAGCTTAGGTCCTAGCGGGGAGAGCTCCTACAATGAGCAGTTCTTC
TRBV5-8	-	TRBD1	TRBJ1-5	CASSPGQLGNQPQHF	TGTGCCAGCAGCCCGGGACAGTTAGGGAATCAGCCCCAGCATTTT
TRBV19	-	TRBD2	TRBJ2-1	CASTGSGGPSYNEQFF	TGTGCCAGTACCGGTAGCGGGGGGCCCTCCTACAATGAGCAGTTCTTC
TRBV2	few	TRBD2	TRBJ2-7	CASSATSGGYEQYF	TGTGCCAGCAGTGCAACTAGCGGGGGTTACGAGCAGTACTTC
TRBV10-2	-	TRBD1	TRBJ1-6	CASEGQGGNSPLHF	TGCGCCAGCGAGGGACAGGGAGGGAATTCACCCCTCCACTTT
TRBV18	few	-	TRBJ2-7	CASSPQRGRYEQYF	TGTGCCAGCTCACCACAAAGGGGCCGATACGAGCAGTACTTC
TRBV7-2	few	-	TRBJ1-2	CASSPRTGTSVGGYTF	TGTGCCAGCAGCCCCCGAACAGGGACTAGTGTCGGGGGCTACACCTTC
TRBV10-3	-	TRBD1	TRBJ2-3	CAISADRGSTDTQYF	TGTGCCATCAGCGCGGACAGGGGGAGCACAGATACGCAGTATTTT
TRBV7-3	once	-	TRBJ2-1	CASSLLSSDEQFF	TGTGCCAGCAGCTTATTGTCTAGCGATGAGCAGTTCTTC
TRBV4-1	-	-	TRBJ1-2	CASSQERGYYGYTF	TGCGCCAGCAGCCAAGAGCGGGGTTACTATGGCTACACCTTC
TRBV14	-	-	TRBJ2-2	CASSQEVTSGELFF	TGTGCCAGCAGCCAAGAAGTTACATCCGGGGAGCTGTTTTTT
TRBV5-1	few	-	TRBJ2-2	CASTAVASNTGELFF	TGCGCCAGCACCGCAGTGGCTTCGAACACCGGGGAGCTGTTTTTT
TRBV27	-	-	TRBJ2-1	CASSLSFATDSFNEQFF	TGTGCCAGCAGTTTATCCTTTGCTACGGACAGCTTTAATGAGCAGTTCTTC
TRBV12-3/TRBV12-4	-	-	TRBJ2-1	CASGQGSYNEQFF	TGTGCCAGCGGGCAGGGATCCTACAATGAGCAGTTCTTC
TRBV28	-	TRBD2	TRBJ2-1	CASTLAGMLNEQFF	TGTGCCAGCACCCTAGCGGGAATGCTAAATGAGCAGTTCTTC